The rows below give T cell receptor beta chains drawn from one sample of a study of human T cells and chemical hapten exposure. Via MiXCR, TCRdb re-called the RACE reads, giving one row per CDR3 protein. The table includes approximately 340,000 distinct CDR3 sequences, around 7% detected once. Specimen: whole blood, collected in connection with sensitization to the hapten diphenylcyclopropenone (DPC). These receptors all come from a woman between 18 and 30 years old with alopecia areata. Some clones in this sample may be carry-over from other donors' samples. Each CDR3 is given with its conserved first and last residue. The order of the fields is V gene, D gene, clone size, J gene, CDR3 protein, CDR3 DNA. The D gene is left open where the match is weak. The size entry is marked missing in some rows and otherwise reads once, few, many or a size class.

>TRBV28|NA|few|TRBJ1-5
CASDMGIEFGNQPQHF
TGTGCCAGCGATATGGGTATCGAGTTTGGCAATCAGCCCCAGCATTTT
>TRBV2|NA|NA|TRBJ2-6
CASWTGNVGGANVLTF
TGTGCCAGTTGGACCGGGAATGTTGGTGGGGCCAACGTCCTGACTTTC
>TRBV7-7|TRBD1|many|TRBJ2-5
CASSPRGQGYQETQYF
TGTGCTAGCAGCCCCAGAGGACAGGGATACCAAGAGACCCAGTACTTC
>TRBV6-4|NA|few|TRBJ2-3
CASSDSDMASPDTQYF
TGTGCCAGCAGTGACTCGGACATGGCGAGTCCAGATACGCAGTATTTT
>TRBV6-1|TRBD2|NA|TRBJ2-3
CASRKELAGPDTQYF
TGTGCCAGCAGAAAAGAACTAGCGGGGCCGGATACGCAGTATTTT
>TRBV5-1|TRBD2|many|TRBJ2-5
CASSLSGLAGGQETQYF
TGCGCCAGCAGCTTGTCTGGACTAGCGGGGGGGCAAGAGACCCAGTACTTC
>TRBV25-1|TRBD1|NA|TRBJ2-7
CASSETGIGYEQYF
TGTGCCAGCAGTGAGACAGGGATCGGCTACGAGCAGTACTTC
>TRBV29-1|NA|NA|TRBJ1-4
CSVEDQWTDNEKLFF
TGCAGCGTTGAAGATCAGTGGACAGACAATGAAAAACTGTTTTTT
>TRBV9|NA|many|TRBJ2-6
CASSASNSSGANVLTF
TGTGCCAGCAGCGCCAGTAATAGCTCTGGGGCCAACGTCCTGACTTTC
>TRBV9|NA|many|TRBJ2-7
CASSVANSGYEQYF
TGTGCCAGCAGCGTGGCCAATAGCGGTTACGAGCAGTACTTC
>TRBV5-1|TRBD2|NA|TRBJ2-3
CASSAGLAGGPNTQYF
TGCGCCAGCAGCGCGGGACTAGCGGGGGGGCCGAATACGCAGTATTTT
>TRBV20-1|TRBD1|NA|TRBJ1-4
CSAIQGTNEKLFF
TGCAGTGCTATACAGGGGACTAATGAAAAACTGTTTTTT
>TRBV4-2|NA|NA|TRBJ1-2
CASSQDMRGGYTF
TGTGCCAGCAGCCAAGATATGCGGGGGGGCTACACCTTC
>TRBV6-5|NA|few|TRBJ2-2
CASSLGGLGNTGELFF
TGTGCCAGCAGTCTCGGGGGCCTGGGGAACACCGGGGAGCTGTTTTTT
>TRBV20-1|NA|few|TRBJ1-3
CSASLAGTKIYF
TGCAGTGCTAGTCTGGCAGGCACGAAGATATATTTT
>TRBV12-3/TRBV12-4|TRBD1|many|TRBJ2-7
CASSWTGQGYEQYF
TGTGCCAGCAGTTGGACAGGACAGGGCTACGAGCAGTACTTC
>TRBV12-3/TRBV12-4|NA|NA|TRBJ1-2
CASSLYGTASNYGYTF
TGTGCCAGCAGTTTATACGGGACCGCTTCTAACTATGGCTACACCTTC
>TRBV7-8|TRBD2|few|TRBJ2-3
CASSPMRGGRDTQYF
TGTGCCAGCAGCCCGATGCGGGGGGGCCGCGATACGCAGTATTTT
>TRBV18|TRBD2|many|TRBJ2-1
CASSQTGTSGGAAYNEQFF
TGTGCCAGCTCACAAACCGGGACTAGCGGGGGGGCCGCCTACAATGAGCAGTTCTTC
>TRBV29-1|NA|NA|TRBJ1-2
CSVEQGQFYGYTF
TGCAGCGTTGAGCAGGGCCAATTCTATGGCTACACCTTC
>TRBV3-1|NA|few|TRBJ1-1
CASSQEAGRTEAFF
TGTGCCAGCAGCCAAGAAGCCGGGAGGACTGAAGCTTTCTTT
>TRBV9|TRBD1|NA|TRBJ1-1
CASSPRTGRGAIEAFF
TGTGCCAGCAGCCCTCGGACAGGGCGGGGGGCGATTGAAGCTTTCTTT
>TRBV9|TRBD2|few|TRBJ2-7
CASSVEAGVSYEQYF
TGTGCCAGCAGCGTAGAGGCGGGGGTCTCCTACGAGCAGTACTTC
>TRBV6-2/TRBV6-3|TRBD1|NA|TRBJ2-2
CASSYTPGQGGTGELFF
TGTGCCAGCAGTTACACTCCGGGACAGGGGGGGACCGGGGAGCTGTTTTTT
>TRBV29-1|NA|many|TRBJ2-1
CSVGGAPEQFF
TGCAGCGTTGGAGGGGCCCCTGAGCAGTTCTTC
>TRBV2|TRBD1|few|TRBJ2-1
CASSDRGRRDEQFF
TGTGCCAGCAGTGATAGGGGGCGTAGGGATGAGCAGTTCTTC
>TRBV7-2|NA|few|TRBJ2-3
CASSSYYLPVKYF
TGTGCCAGCAGCTCCTACTACCTCCCAGTGAAGTATTTT
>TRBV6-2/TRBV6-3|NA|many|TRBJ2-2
CASWGRINTGELFF
TGTGCCAGCTGGGGCAGGATAAACACCGGGGAGCTGTTTTTT
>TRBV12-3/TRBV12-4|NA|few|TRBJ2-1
CASSLLTGTSYNEQFF
TGTGCCAGCAGTTTACTAACCGGGACATCTTACAATGAGCAGTTCTTC
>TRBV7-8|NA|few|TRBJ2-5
CASSLPPEYQETQYF
TGTGCCAGCAGCTTACCACCCGAGTACCAAGAGACCCAGTACTTC
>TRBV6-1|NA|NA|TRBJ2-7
CASRPGQQLREQYF
TGTGCCAGCAGACCAGGACAGCAGCTTAGGGAGCAGTACTTC
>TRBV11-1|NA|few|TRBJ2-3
CASSLLSAGADTQYF
TGTGCCAGCAGCTTATTATCGGCAGGGGCAGATACGCAGTATTTT
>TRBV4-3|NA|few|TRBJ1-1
CASSQEAAGAGVDEAFF
TGCGCCAGCAGCCAAGAGGCCGCGGGGGCAGGGGTTGACGAAGCTTTCTTT
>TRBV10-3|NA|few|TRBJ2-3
CAITGTATDTQYF
TGTGCCATCACCGGGACTGCCACAGATACGCAGTATTTT
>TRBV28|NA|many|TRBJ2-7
CASSSETERYEQYF
TGTGCCAGCAGTTCCGAGACAGAACGCTACGAGCAGTACTTC
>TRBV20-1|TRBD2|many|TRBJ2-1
CSARTSGEPYNEQFF
TGCAGTGCTAGGACTAGCGGGGAACCATACAATGAGCAGTTCTTC
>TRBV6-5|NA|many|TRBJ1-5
CASSYSYSNQPQHF
TGTGCCAGCAGTTACTCTTATAGCAATCAGCCCCAGCATTTT
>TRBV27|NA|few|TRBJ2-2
CASSYWGTAGELFF
TGTGCCAGCAGTTATTGGGGTACAGCCGGGGAGCTGTTTTTT
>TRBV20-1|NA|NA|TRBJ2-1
CSAPPGMRGGYNEQFF
TGCAGTGCGCCGCCTGGAATGCGGGGTGGGTACAATGAGCAGTTCTTC
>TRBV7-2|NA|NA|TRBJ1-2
CASSSGPPGSYGYTF
TGTGCCAGCAGCTCGGGGCCCCCAGGATCCTATGGCTACACCTTC
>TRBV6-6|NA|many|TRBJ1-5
CASSYYGNQPQHF
TGTGCCAGCAGTTACTACGGGAATCAGCCCCAGCATTTT
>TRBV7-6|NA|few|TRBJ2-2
CASSVKGTVQNTGELFF
TGTGCCAGCAGCGTTAAAGGGACGGTTCAGAACACCGGGGAGCTGTTTTTT
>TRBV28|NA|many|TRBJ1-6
CASSLRPRNSPLHF
TGTGCCAGCAGTTTGCGTCCCAGGAATTCACCCCTCCACTTT
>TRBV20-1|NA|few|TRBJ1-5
CSAREVGGHDSNQPQHF
TGCAGTGCTAGAGAAGTCGGGGGCCACGATAGCAATCAGCCCCAGCATTTT
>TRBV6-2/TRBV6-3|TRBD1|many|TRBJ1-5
CASEDRTGQGNQPQHF
TGTGCCAGCGAAGACCGGACAGGGCAGGGCAATCAGCCCCAGCATTTT
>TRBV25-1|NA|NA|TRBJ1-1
CASRTGRQTEAFF
TGTGCCAGCAGAACAGGGAGACAGACTGAAGCTTTCTTT
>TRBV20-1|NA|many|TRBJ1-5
CSATGLVQQNQPQHF
TGCAGTGCTACGGGGTTGGTGCAACAGAATCAGCCCCAGCATTTT
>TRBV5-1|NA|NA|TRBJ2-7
CASSLRVHEQYF
TGCGCCAGCAGCTTGAGGGTCCACGAGCAGTACTTC
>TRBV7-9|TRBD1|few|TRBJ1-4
CASSFQKGQGRNEKLFF
TGTGCCAGCAGCTTTCAAAAAGGACAGGGCCGGAATGAAAAACTGTTTTTT
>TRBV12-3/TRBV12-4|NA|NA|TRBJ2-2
CASSLVGRAATGELFF
TGTGCCAGCAGTTTAGTGGGCAGGGCGGCCACCGGGGAGCTGTTTTTT
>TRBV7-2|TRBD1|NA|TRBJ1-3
CASSSGTGLNTIYF
TGTGCCAGCAGCTCCGGGACAGGGTTGAACACCATATATTTT
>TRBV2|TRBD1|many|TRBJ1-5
CASSATGGQPQHF
TGTGCCAGCAGTGCTACAGGGGGACAGCCCCAGCATTTT
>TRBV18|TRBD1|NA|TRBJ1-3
CASSTGTAVRGNTIYF
TGTGCCAGCTCTACCGGGACAGCTGTAAGAGGAAACACCATATATTTT
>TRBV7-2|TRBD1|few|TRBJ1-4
CASRVSGTAYEKLFF
TGTGCCAGCAGGGTTAGCGGGACAGCTTATGAAAAACTGTTTTTT
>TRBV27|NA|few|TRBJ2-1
CASRPSGGGDEQFF
TGTGCCAGCAGACCCTCAGGAGGAGGTGATGAGCAGTTCTTC
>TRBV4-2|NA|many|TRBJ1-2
CASSQDAGDGYTF
TGTGCCAGCAGCCAAGACGCAGGGGACGGCTACACCTTC
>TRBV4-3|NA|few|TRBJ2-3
CASSRNSDTQYF
TGCGCCAGCAGCCGTAATTCAGATACGCAGTATTTT
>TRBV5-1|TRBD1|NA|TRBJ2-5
CASYRDRQETQYF
TGCGCCAGCTACCGGGACAGGCAAGAGACCCAGTACTTC
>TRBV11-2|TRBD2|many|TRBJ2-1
CASSLEGLAGGQFF
TGTGCCAGCAGCTTAGAAGGACTAGCGGGGGGGCAGTTCTTC
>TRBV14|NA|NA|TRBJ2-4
CASSQGQLNIQYF
TGTGCCAGCAGCCAAGGGCAACTAAACATTCAGTACTTC